A single sample gave rise to the 15 T cell receptor beta chains below, sequenced in a study of T cells after yellow fever vaccination. TCRdb analysed the 5' RACE reads with MiXCR anew, one entry per CDR3 protein. Here the sample spans hundreds of thousands of distinct CDR3 sequences, 18% being singletons. Sequencing used PBMCs, obtained before the yellow fever booster vaccination. Receptors were obtained from a man aged 18 to 30 who received the YFV17D yellow fever vaccine.

The chain links TRBV12-3 or TRBV12-4 to TRBJ2-3, with 7 bases identical to TRBD2. CDR3 size: 13 residues. V gave up 0 bases and J gave up 11 bases; unmatched junction bases: 5. This chain's CDR3 is CASSLAGAGLQYF. CDR3 in DNA: TGTGCCAGCAGTTTAGCGGGAGCGGGGCTGCAGTATTTT.

This clonotype has just a few counts. The chain combines TRBV5-4 with TRBJ1-1; a possible D gene is TRBD1 (5 bases). The CDR3 has 14 amino acids. The V gene lost 4 bases and the J gene lost 1 base, with 11 bases spanning the gap. In germline, CDR1 is SGHNT, CDR2 YYREEE (reference sequence). The CDR3 loop is CASSPTVENTEAFF. Here the CDR3 DNA reads TGTGCCAGCAGCCCGACAGTTGAGAACACTGAAGCTTTCTTT.

The CDR3 coding sequence is TGTGCCAGCAGCCCGCCAGGGCGGAGGGAGACCCAGTACTTC. Protein: CASSPPGRRETQYF. The V and J genes are TRBV7-8 and TRBJ2-5, with D perhaps being TRBD1 or TRBD2 (5 bases each). Trimming removed 5 bases from V and 5 bases from J, with 15 bases in between. There are 14 residues in the CDR3. Germline lookup yields CDR1 SGHVS and CDR2 FQNEAQ.

J is TRBJ2-3 and V is TRBV29-1; TRBD1 is a possible D gene (5 bases). This CDR3 contains 13 residues. Trimming took off 1 base at V and 7 bases at J, with 12 bases between the two ends. Germline CDR1 is SQVTM and CDR2 is ANQGSEA. This CDR3 reads CSVEGVGRNTQYF. The CDR3 DNA sequence: TGCAGCGTTGAAGGGGTGGGGCGGAATACGCAGTATTTT.

This clonotype showed up just a few times. DNA of the CDR3: TGTGCCACCAGCAGGGTGGGACTAGCGGGCTCCTACAATGAGCAGTTCTTC. It translates to CATSRVGLAGSYNEQFF. The chain uses TRBV15 and TRBJ2-1; 12 bases are a match to TRBD2. The germline CDR1 and CDR2 sequences are LNHNV and YYDKDF (reference sequence). The CDR3 sequence is 17 residues long. The trim removed 3 bases at V and 0 bases at J, leaving 3 bases unmatched. Looking up the rest from reference TRBV15 and TRBJ2-1 gives the full variable domain: DAMVIQNPRYQVTQFGKPVTLSCSQTLNHNVMYWYQQKSSQAPKLLFHYYDKDFNNEADTPDNFQSRRPNTSFCFLDIRSPGLGDTAMYLCATSRVGLAGSYNEQFFGPGTRLTVL.

This clonotype came up a few times. The rearrangement links TRBV20-1 to TRBJ2-3; D call uncertain. Trimming took 3 bases from V and 5 from J, leaving 12 bases between them. Germline V gives CDR1 DFQATT, CDR2 SNEGSKA (reference sequence). The CDR3 sequence is 13 residues long. CDR3 sequence reads: CSARIPQGDTQYF. The DNA of the CDR3 is TGCAGTGCTAGGATCCCCCAAGGAGATACGCAGTATTTT.

V is TRBV29-1 and J is TRBJ2-1; 16 bases are shared with TRBD2. The CDR3 sequence is 16 residues long. Trimming removed 7 bases from V and 7 bases from J; junction bases left unmatched: 10. Per germline, CDR1 SQVTM and CDR2 ANQGSEA. CDR3 amino acids: CSATGTSGGGVNEQFF. CDR3 DNA: TGCAGCGCTACTGGGACTAGCGGGGGGGGCGTTAATGAGCAGTTCTTC.

This clonotype occurred a few times. The CDR3 reads CASSEREQYV. CDR3 in DNA: TGTGCCAGCAGCGAACGCGAGCAGTACGTC. The chain couples TRBV5-5 to TRBJ2-7; D unresolved. The CDR3 contains 10 residues. Germline V CDR1 and CDR2: SGHKS, YYEKEE (reference sequence). V shed 4 bases and J shed 6 bases, with 5 bases lying between them.

There are a few counts of this clonotype. J is TRBJ2-3 and V is TRBV7-2; D perhaps matches TRBD1 (5 bases). The V gene lost 3 bases and the J gene lost 5 bases, with 9 bases spanning the gap. This CDR3 has 13 residues. Germline values: CDR1 SGHTA, CDR2 FQGNSA. CDR3 bases: TGTGCCAGCAGCTTGGCAGACAGAGATACGCAGTATTTT. Translated: CASSLADRDTQYF.

This clonotype appeared a few times. The chain links TRBV12-3 or TRBV12-4 to TRBJ2-1; 8 nucleotides match TRBD1. The CDR3 runs 15 residues. V trimming: 3 bases; J trimming: 8 bases; junction bases outside the gene matches: 9. The chain's CDR3 is CASSLPQGALHEQFF. As DNA, the CDR3 is TGTGCCAGCAGTTTGCCGCAGGGGGCGCTCCATGAGCAGTTCTTC.

This clonotype occurred a few times. The V and J genes are TRBV28 and TRBJ1-1, with D tentatively TRBD1 (5 bases). The V end lost 7 bases, the J end lost 1 base, and 16 bases lay between the germline ends. CDR3 length: 15 amino acids. Germline CDR1 and CDR2: MDHEN and SYDVKM. CDR3 nucleotides: TGTGCCAGCAAAGACACCCAGGGACCGAACACTGAAGCTTTCTTT. This encodes CASKDTQGPNTEAFF.

This clonotype was seen just once. Germline is not matched at one junction end, which may reflect a read error. This chain connects TRBV9 to TRBJ1-2, with D possibly being TRBD1 (6 bases). The CDR3 loop spans 14 amino acids. Germline CDR1 is SGDLS and CDR2 is YYNGEE. This CDR3 is CASSVEGESYGYTF. CDR3 nucleotide sequence: TGCGCCAGCAGCGTAGAGGGGGAAAGCTATGGCTACACCTTC.

This clonotype was observed a handful of times. V usage is TRBV7-2 and J usage is TRBJ1-2, with a tentative D call TRBD1 (6 bases). The germline gives CDR1 SGHTA, CDR2 FQGNSA. V was shortened by 5 bases and J by 7 bases, with 17 bases between the two germline ends. The CDR3 length is 14 residues. The CDR3 reads CASSAQIQGTGYTF. In DNA form, the CDR3 reads TGTGCCAGCAGCGCCCAAATCCAGGGGACTGGCTACACCTTC. The full variable domain, completed using reference TRBV7-2 and TRBJ1-2, is GAGVSQSPSNKVTEKGKDVELRCDPISGHTALYWYRQSLGQGLEFLIYFQGNSAPDKSGLPSDRFSAERTGGSVSTLTIQRTQQEDSAVYLCASSAQIQGTGYTFGSGTRLTVV.

The chain employs TRBV5-1 and TRBJ2-5; possibly TRBD1 or TRBD2 for D (5 bases each). The V and J ends lost 5 bases and 5 bases respectively, with 13 bases between them. The germline gives CDR1 SGHRS, CDR2 YFSETQ. This CDR3 has 13 residues. The CDR3 DNA sequence: TGCGCCAGCAGTGCCGGGGCAGGGGAGACCCAGTACTTC. Translated: CASSAGAGETQYF.

This clonotype was observed a handful of times. The chain has TRBV30 and TRBJ2-1; D is uncertain. Per germline, CDR1 GTSNPN and CDR2 SVGIG (reference sequence). The CDR3 is 13 residues long. V lost 4 bases and J 0 bases, leaving 7 bases between the germline ends. The DNA of the CDR3 is TGTGCCTGGACTCTGGGCTCCTACAATGAGCAGTTCTTC. The encoded protein is CAWTLGSYNEQFF. Full variable domain (rest looked up from reference TRBV30 and TRBJ2-1): SQTIHQWPATLVQPVGSPLSLECTVEGTSNPNLYWYRQAAGRGLQLLFYSVGIGQISSEVPQNLSASRPQDRQFILSSKKLLLSDSGFYLCAWTLGSYNEQFFGPGTRLTVL.